A selection of T cell receptor beta chains follows, all from one sample in a study of PD-1 blockade in mismatch repair-deficient tumors. Using immunoSEQ multiplex PCR, the repertoire was profiled, and TCRdb retains in-frame clones only, with some absent. The repertoire consists of some 110,000 clones, with 65% to 80% occurring once and the leading ten covering about 5.1%. Sequencing was performed on peripheral blood, taken about 60 weeks after starting pembrolizumab. These receptors were taken from an adult with mismatch repair-deficient cancer. The CDR3 runs from the conserved cysteine through the conserved F or W. A D gene is named only where the DNA matches it firmly. The size field is filled for only some rows; it gives once, few, many or a size class.

j_call	d_call	clone_size	v_call	cdr3_aa	cdr3_nt
TRBJ1-4	.	.	TRBV5-1	CASSLFGSPYLFF	TGCGCCAGCAGCTTGTTTGGGTCCCCTTACCTGTTTTTT
TRBJ2-7	.	.	TRBV7-8	CASSLVRYEQYF	TGTGCCAGCAGCTTAGTACGCTACGAGCAGTACTTC
TRBJ2-3	.	.	TRBV7-7	CASGATGADTQYF	TGTGCTAGCGGCGCTACAGGGGCAGATACGCAGTATTTT
TRBJ2-7	TRBD2	.	TRBV18	CASSPKASGSGEQYF	TGTGCCAGCTCACCAAAGGCTAGCGGGAGTGGCGAGCAGTACTTC
TRBJ2-7	.	.	TRBV7-9	CASSLAGDGHEQYF	TGTGCCAGCAGCTTAGCGGGGGACGGTCACGAGCAGTACTTC
TRBJ2-7	.	.	TRBV7-9	CASSLGPGGPYEQYF	TGTGCCAGCAGCTTAGGTCCCGGGGGGCCCTACGAGCAGTACTTC
TRBJ1-2	TRBD1	.	TRBV5-1	CASSLEGRGHYGYTF	TGCGCCAGCAGCTTGGAGGGCAGGGGGCACTATGGCTACACCTTC
TRBJ2-2	TRBD2	.	TRBV4-3	CASSQLLAGETGELFF	TGCGCCAGCAGCCAATTACTAGCGGGAGAGACCGGGGAGCTGTTTTTT
TRBJ2-7	.	.	TRBV19	CASSIVTLTGEQYF	TGTGCCAGTAGTATAGTCACTCTGACGGGGGAGCAGTACTTC
TRBJ2-5	.	.	TRBV7-2	CASSLIRGEETQYF	TGTGCCAGCAGTCTCATAAGGGGGGAAGAGACCCAGTACTTC
TRBJ2-3	.	.	TRBV20-1	CSARVGTQYF	TGCAGTGCTAGAGTTGGTACGCAGTATTTT
TRBJ2-7	TRBD1	.	TRBV5-1	CASTHSYGTGRDEQYF	TGCGCCAGCACGCACTCCTACGGGACAGGGAGAGACGAGCAGTACTTC
TRBJ2-1	.	.	TRBV7-2	CASSLVWLGGSHNEQFF	TGTGCCAGCAGCTTAGTATGGCTAGGTGGTAGCCACAATGAGCAGTTCTTC
TRBJ1-2	TRBD1	few	TRBV5-1	CASRTGQSNYGYTF	TGCGCCAGCCGGACAGGGCAATCTAACTATGGCTACACCTTC
TRBJ2-3	TRBD2	.	TRBV7-2	CASSLGLAELDTQYF	TGTGCCAGCAGCTTAGGACTAGCGGAGTTAGATACGCAGTATTTT
TRBJ2-5	.	.	TRBV5-1	CASSRQDVQETQYF	TGCGCCAGCAGCCGGCAGGATGTACAAGAGACCCAGTACTTC
TRBJ2-2	.	.	TRBV18	CASSPYSPGEATGELFF	TGTGCCAGCTCACCATATAGCCCAGGGGAGGCCACCGGGGAGCTGTTTTTT
TRBJ2-2	TRBD1	.	TRBV25-1	CASRVTGAGNTGELFF	TGTGCCAGCAGAGTTACAGGGGCAGGGAACACCGGGGAGCTGTTTTTT
TRBJ2-7	.	few	TRBV5-1	CASSLRAETYEQYF	TGCGCCAGCAGCTTGAGAGCGGAGACCTACGAGCAGTACTTC
TRBJ2-1	.	once	TRBV7-9	CASSRTGSPYNEQFF	TGTGCCAGCAGCCGAACAGGGTCCCCCTACAATGAGCAGTTCTTC
TRBJ2-7	TRBD1	once	TRBV10-3	CAISVQGAHNEQYF	TGTGCCATCAGTGTACAGGGGGCGCATAACGAGCAGTACTTC
TRBJ1-5	.	.	TRBV5-4	CASSFGAGDQPQHF	TGTGCCAGCAGCTTCGGCGCAGGGGATCAGCCCCAGCATTTT
TRBJ2-1	TRBD1	once	TRBV7-9	CASSPYRGSSYNEQFF	TGTGCCAGCAGTCCTTACAGGGGGAGCTCCTACAATGAGCAGTTCTTC
TRBJ2-5	TRBD2	once	TRBV5-4	CASSPGLAEETQYF	TGTGCCAGCAGCCCGGGACTAGCGGAAGAGACCCAGTACTTC
TRBJ2-1	.	.	TRBV7-9	CASRTGGSYNEQFF	TGTGCCAGCCGGACCGGGGGATCCTACAATGAGCAGTTCTTC
TRBJ2-7	.	.	TRBV25-1	CASSDTAGRSYEQYF	TGTGCCAGCAGTGACACAGCGGGCAGGAGCTACGAGCAGTACTTC
TRBJ2-3	.	.	TRBV5-1	CASSFTGSTDTQYF	TGCGCCAGCAGCTTTACAGGCAGCACAGATACGCAGTATTTT
TRBJ1-4	.	.	TRBV5-1	CASSFETPPNEKLFF	TGCGCCAGCAGCTTTGAAACACCTCCTAATGAAAAACTGTTTTTT
TRBJ2-2	TRBD2	.	TRBV27	CASSQGSGGLAGELFF	TGTGCCAGCAGTCAGGGCTCCGGGGGGTTAGCCGGGGAGCTGTTTTTT
TRBJ1-1	.	.	TRBV7-9	CASSLAPRTLNTEAFF	TGTGCCAGCAGCTTGGCACCCCGGACCTTGAACACTGAAGCTTTCTTT
TRBJ1-2	.	few	TRBV10-2	CASSETDVVYGYTF	TGCGCCAGCAGTGAGACCGACGTAGTCTATGGCTACACCTTC
TRBJ2-7	TRBD1	.	TRBV11-3	CASTSGTGAGEQYF	TGTGCCAGCACCTCCGGGACAGGGGCGGGAGAGCAGTACTTC
TRBJ2-5	.	.	TRBV7-9	CASSRDSNQETQYF	TGTGCCAGCAGCCGGGACTCAAATCAAGAGACCCAGTACTTC
TRBJ2-1	TRBD2	.	TRBV19	CPSGRARSEQFF	TGTCCGAGCGGGAGGGCCCGTAGTGAGCAGTTCTTC
TRBJ2-6	TRBD2	.	TRBV7-2	CASSRASGSTGANVLTF	TGTGCCAGCAGCCGGGCTAGCGGGAGCACTGGGGCCAACGTCCTGACTTTC
TRBJ1-2	.	.	TRBV5-4	CASSFSQANYGYTF	TGTGCCAGCAGCTTCAGTCAGGCTAACTATGGCTACACCTTC
TRBJ2-5	TRBD1	.	TRBV19	CATSDRLGETQYF	TGTGCAACTTCGGACAGGCTGGGGGAGACCCAGTACTTC
TRBJ1-1	.	.	TRBV7-8	CASSLGGGGTEAFF	TGTGCCAGCAGCTTAGGAGGGGGAGGCACTGAAGCTTTCTTT
TRBJ2-7	TRBD1	once	TRBV19	CATTDRGEGEQYF	TGTGCCACCACGGACAGGGGTGAGGGCGAGCAGTACTTC
TRBJ2-3	TRBD2	.	TRBV7-9	CASTGTSGRDTQYF	TGTGCCAGCACCGGGACTAGCGGGAGGGATACGCAGTATTTT
TRBJ2-7	TRBD1	.	TRBV11-3	CASRFTGGYEQYF	TGTGCCAGCAGGTTTACAGGGGGCTACGAGCAGTACTTC
TRBJ2-2	.	.	TRBV19	CASSIVAGGELFF	TGTGCCAGTAGTATAGTCGCGGGCGGGGAGCTGTTTTTT
TRBJ2-3	.	.	TRBV6-6	CASRPAGSADTQYF	TGTGCCAGCAGACCAGCAGGTAGCGCAGATACGCAGTATTTT
TRBJ2-1	.	.	TRBV11-3	CASSPPEGGEQFF	TGTGCCAGCAGCCCACCCGAGGGTGGCGAGCAGTTCTTC
TRBJ2-2	TRBD1	once	TRBV4-1	CASSPYGTANTGELFF	TGCGCCAGCAGCCCGTACGGGACAGCGAACACCGGGGAGCTGTTTTTT
TRBJ1-1	.	.	TRBV7-9	CASSLEGLRVVTEAFF	TGTGCCAGCAGCTTAGAAGGGCTTCGGGTGGTAACTGAAGCTTTCTTT
TRBJ2-2	.	.	TRBV10-3	CAISEPLDLANTGELFF	TGTGCCATCAGTGAGCCCCTTGACCTCGCGAACACCGGGGAGCTGTTTTTT
TRBJ1-2	.	.	TRBV30	CAWSSSLASSYGYTF	TGTGCCTGGAGTTCTTCTCTGGCAAGCAGCTATGGCTACACCTTC
TRBJ2-5	.	.	TRBV19	CASSIGRGARETQYF	TGTGCCAGTAGTATAGGTAGGGGGGCGCGGGAGACCCAGTACTTC
TRBJ2-5	TRBD2	.	TRBV13	CASSYRLAGDKNQETQYF	TGTGCCAGCAGCTACCGACTAGCGGGAGACAAAAACCAAGAGACCCAGTACTTC
TRBJ1-1	.	.	TRBV6-5	CASSSLGRLNTEAFF	TGTGCCAGCAGCTCCCTTGGCAGGTTGAACACTGAAGCTTTCTTT
TRBJ1-3	.	.	TRBV6-1	CASLWGRSSGNTIYF	TGTGCCAGCCTGTGGGGCAGATCATCTGGAAACACCATATATTTT
TRBJ2-3	.	.	TRBV5-4	CASSLEVFPDTQYF	TGTGCCAGCAGCTTGGAGGTGTTCCCAGATACGCAGTATTTT
TRBJ2-7	TRBD1	.	TRBV10-3	CAISRQGMVEQYF	TGTGCCATCAGCCGACAGGGAATGGTCGAGCAGTACTTC
TRBJ2-7	.	.	TRBV4-2	CASSQGTERVTYEQYF	TGTGCCAGCAGCCAAGGGACAGAAAGAGTTACCTACGAGCAGTACTTC